This T cell receptor beta chain was recovered during a study of cytomegalovirus exposure and HLA in healthy donors. Deletions cut 2 bases from V and 6 bases from J, with 26 bases between. Germline CDR1 MNHEY, CDR2 SMNVEV (reference sequence). The CDR3 consists of 18 residues. Notes on this clone: Antigen: not known.

Study results and limitations: TCR sequences were mostly rare, though some public TCRs occurred in many donors. Data from an earlier analysis indicated that most TCR beta V segments were productive either about 90% or about 30% of the time.

The study ran its PCR with 60 Vbeta and 13 Jbeta primers. Sequencing used immunoSEQ multiplex PCR; TCRdb keeps in-frame clones, though not all of them. The table records approximately 100,000 clones, around three quarters of them present only once. The rearrangement joins TRBV27 to TRBJ2-7; the D gene is possibly TRBD2 (8 bases). The receptor was isolated from a man aged 55 to 70 in good health and CMV-seropositive. The sequencing sample was made of PBMCs. This CDR3 is CASSLRGPWSSGVSEQYF. DNA of the CDR3: TGTGCCAGCAGTTTAAGGGGGCCGTGGAGTAGCGGGGTTTCCGAGCAGTACTTC.